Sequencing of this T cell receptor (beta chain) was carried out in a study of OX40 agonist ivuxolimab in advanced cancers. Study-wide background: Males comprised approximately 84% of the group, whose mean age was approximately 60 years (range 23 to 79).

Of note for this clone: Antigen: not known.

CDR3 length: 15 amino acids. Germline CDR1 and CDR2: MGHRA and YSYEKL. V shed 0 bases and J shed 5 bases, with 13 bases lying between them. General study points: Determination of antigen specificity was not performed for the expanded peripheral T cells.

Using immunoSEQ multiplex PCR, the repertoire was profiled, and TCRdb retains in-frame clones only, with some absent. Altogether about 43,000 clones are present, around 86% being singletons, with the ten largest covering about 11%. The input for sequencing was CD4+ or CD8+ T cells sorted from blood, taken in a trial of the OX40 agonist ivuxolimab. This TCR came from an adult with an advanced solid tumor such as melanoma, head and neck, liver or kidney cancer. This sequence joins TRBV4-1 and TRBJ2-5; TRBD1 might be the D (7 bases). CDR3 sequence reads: CASSQESGGRETQYF. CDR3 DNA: TGCGCCAGCAGCCAAGAATCAGGGGGGAGGGAGACCCAGTACTTC.